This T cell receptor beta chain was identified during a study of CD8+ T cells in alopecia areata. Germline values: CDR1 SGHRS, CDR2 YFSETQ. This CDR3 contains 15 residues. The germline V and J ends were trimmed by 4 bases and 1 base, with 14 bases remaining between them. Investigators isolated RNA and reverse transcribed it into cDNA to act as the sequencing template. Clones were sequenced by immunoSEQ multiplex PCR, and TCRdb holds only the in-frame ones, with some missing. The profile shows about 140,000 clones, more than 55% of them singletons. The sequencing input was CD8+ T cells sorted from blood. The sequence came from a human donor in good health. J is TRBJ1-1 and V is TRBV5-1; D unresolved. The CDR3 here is CASSQPGTGNTEAFF. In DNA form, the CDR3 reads TGCGCCAGCAGCCAGCCAGGTACCGGGAACACTGAAGCTTTCTTT. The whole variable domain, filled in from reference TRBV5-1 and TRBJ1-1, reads KAGVTQTPRYLIKTRGQQVTLSCSPISGHRSVSWYQQTPGQGLQFLFEYFSETQRNKGNFPGRFSGRQFSNSRSEMNVSTLELGDSALYLCASSQPGTGNTEAFFGQGTRLTVV.